This T cell receptor beta chain was sequenced in a study of blood T cell repertoires in COVID-19. Cohort 3 donors counted as recovered after two negative PCRs, clearance, or resolved symptoms. V lost 1 base to trimming and J lost 0 bases, with 9 bases between them. The CDR3 loop spans 15 amino acids. The germline V gene encodes CDR1 SGHTA and CDR2 FQGNSA. The data were produced by immunoSEQ multiplex PCR, yet TCRdb's version contains in-frame clones alone and is incomplete. The sample holds around 310,000 clones, over 85% seen once. This clone was seen a few times. The chain is built from TRBV7-2 and TRBJ1-1; D not certain. Sequenced: PBMCs or T cells enriched from blood (not recorded which). This receptor was obtained from a woman under 40 who had recovered from COVID-19. The CDR3 here is CASSLVQVVNTEAFF. The CDR3 DNA reads TGTGCCAGCAGCTTAGTGCAGGTCGTGAACACTGAAGCTTTCTTT.